This TCR beta chain is from a study of cytomegalovirus exposure and HLA in healthy donors. In the study overall: Early on, a data release was issued that held about 85 million unique TCRs from HLA-typed donors. Findings of the study overall: In a later analysis, donors in an Asian-associated ancestry cluster reportedly had fewer N-insertions in productive TCRs than the cohort mean. Prediction of most subjects' HLA-A and HLA-B alleles by TCR beta sequences was reportedly accurate. Per a prior analysis, the majority of TCR beta V segments were productive roughly 87% or roughly 30% of the time.

A multiplex PCR was run with 60 Vbeta primers and 13 Jbeta primers. Measured with immunoSEQ multiplex PCR; TCRdb has only the in-frame clones, and not every one. This table holds about 130,000 clones, around 85% found once. This CDR3 comprises 16 residues. Germline CDR1 is SGHAT and CDR2 is FQNNGV. V was trimmed by 0 bases and J by 0 bases, leaving 9 bases between them. For this clone: Its specificity is not known.

The rearrangement links TRBV11-2 to TRBJ1-3, with D unclear. This sequence originates from a woman in her thirties in good health and CMV-seropositive. The material sequenced was PBMCs. The CDR3: CASSLDPPFSGNTIYF. CDR3 sequence (DNA): TGTGCCAGCAGCTTAGATCCCCCTTTCTCTGGAAACACCATATATTTT.